The rows below give T cell receptor beta chains drawn from one sample of a study of CD8+CD57+ T cells in acquired aplastic anemia. TCRdb reanalysed the reads using MiXCR and keeps one entry per CDR3 protein. The sample gives approximately 190,000 distinct CDR3 sequences, approximately 50% of which show up once; 9.7% is in the top ten. Sample: sorted CD4+, CD8+, or CD8+CD57+ T cells (not recorded which) from PBMCs. Every receptor here comes from a human donor with aplastic anemia. Each CDR3 is given with its conserved first and last residue. The order of the fields is D gene, clone size, V gene, J gene, CDR3 DNA, CDR3 protein. D genes are given only for firm matches. Not all rows give a size; the values are once, few, many and, for expanded clones, a class.

TRBD1	.	TRBV10-3	TRBJ1-5	TGTGCCATCAGTGAGTCAGGACAGGGAGGCAATCAGCCCCAGCATTTT	CAISESGQGGNQPQHF
.	.	TRBV15	TRBJ2-5	TGTGCCACCAGCAGAGATTGGTTTGGGACCCGCGCCGGGGAGCAGTACTTC	CATSRDWFGTRAGEQYF
TRBD1	.	TRBV12-3/TRBV12-4	TRBJ2-1	TGTGCCAGCAGGACAGGGGGCAGCTCCTACAATGAGCAGTTCTTC	CASRTGGSSYNEQFF
TRBD2	.	TRBV7-8	TRBJ2-5	TGTGCCAGCAGCTTAGCGTCTAGCGGTCAAGAGACCCAGTACTTC	CASSLASSGQETQYF
.	.	TRBV2	TRBJ2-7	TGTGCCAGCGACGAAGGGGCGACAGGGCAGTACTTC	CASDEGATGQYF
TRBD1	.	TRBV20-1	TRBJ1-1	TGCAGTGCTCGCCCAGGGGGTAGGGACACTGAAGCTTTCTTT	CSARPGGRDTEAFF
TRBD1	.	TRBV2	TRBJ2-5	TGTGCCAGCAGGGGGACAGGAGAGACCCAGTACTTC	CASRGTGETQYF
.	many	TRBV5-1	TRBJ1-1	TGCGCCAGCACTTGGACGGAGGACACTGAAGCTTTCTTT	CASTWTEDTEAFF
TRBD2	many	TRBV20-1	TRBJ2-7	TGCAGTGCCCTACTAGCGGGAGGTGCCTACGAGCAGTACTTC	CSALLAGGAYEQYF
.	few	TRBV9	TRBJ2-7	TGTGCCAGCTCACCACCGAGAGTGGGGCCAGGGTACGAGCAGTACTTC	CASSPPRVGPGYEQYF
.	.	TRBV2	TRBJ1-1	TGTGCCAGCAGCGCCTGGGGGGGAAGGGAAACTGAAGCTTTCTTT	CASSAWGGRETEAFF
.	.	TRBV2	TRBJ1-1	TGTGCCAGCAAAGGGGATATGAACACTGAAGCTTTCTTT	CASKGDMNTEAFF
.	few	TRBV7-9	TRBJ2-5	TGTGCCAGCAGCTCCAGCGGTCGGGAGACCCAGTACTTC	CASSSSGRETQYF
TRBD1	.	TRBV2	TRBJ1-1	TGTGCCAGCTCACGGGACAGTTACACTGAAGCTTTCTTT	CASSRDSYTEAFF
TRBD1	.	TRBV10-3	TRBJ1-1	TGTGCCATCAGTGGGAGACAGGGGAACACTGAAGCTTTCTTT	CAISGRQGNTEAFF
.	.	TRBV24-1	TRBJ2-2	TGTGCCACCAGTGATGGCGTTGCCCCGTTGATCACCGGGGAGCTGTTTTTT	CATSDGVAPLITGELFF
.	.	TRBV7-9	TRBJ2-3	TGTGCCAGCAGCTTGCAGGGGCCTACAGATACGCAGTATTTT	CASSLQGPTDTQYF
.	few	TRBV2	TRBJ1-6	TGTGCCAGCAAGGAGGACGTGGGAGATTCACCCCTCCACTTT	CASKEDVGDSPLHF
TRBD1	many	TRBV4-2	TRBJ1-2	TGTGCCAGCAGCAAAAGGGGACAGAACCATGATCACCGGGGCTACACCTTC	CASSKRGQNHDHRGYTF
.	.	TRBV19	TRBJ2-3	TGTGCCAGTAGTATAGCGGGGGAATCTAATACGCAGTATTTT	CASSIAGESNTQYF
.	many	TRBV20-1	TRBJ1-2	TGCAGTGCTATCTTGGACAGAAACTATGGCTACACCTTC	CSAILDRNYGYTF
.	few	TRBV3-2	TRBJ2-1	TGTGCCAGCAGCCACACGGGATACAATGAGCAGTTCTTC	CASSHTGYNEQFF
TRBD2	many	TRBV6-1	TRBJ2-3	TGTGCCAGCAGGAAGGGACTAGCTGCGGATACGCAGTATTTT	CASRKGLAADTQYF
.	.	TRBV29-1	TRBJ1-2	TGCAGCGTTGATACTAGTGGGGGGACGCGCTACACCTTC	CSVDTSGGTRYTF
.	.	TRBV10-3	TRBJ1-1	TGTGCCATCAGTGAGTCAGGGGGAGTGAACACTGAAGCTTTCTTT	CAISESGGVNTEAFF
.	many	TRBV6-2/TRBV6-3	TRBJ1-2	TGTGCCAGCAGTTCCTCCAGGTTCTATGGCTACACCTTC	CASSSSRFYGYTF
TRBD1	many	TRBV5-4	TRBJ2-7	TGTGCCAGCAGCTTGGGGACAGGGGCCAGTCTTGACTCCTACGAGCAGTACTTC	CASSLGTGASLDSYEQYF
.	.	TRBV12-3/TRBV12-4	TRBJ2-3	TGTGCCAGCAGCGCCGGGACGGGCACAGATACGCAGTATTTT	CASSAGTGTDTQYF
.	many	TRBV7-9	TRBJ2-2	TGTGCCAGCAGCCGCCACAGGGTTGTCGGGGAGCTGTTTTTT	CASSRHRVVGELFF
.	.	TRBV29-1	TRBJ1-5	TGCAGCGTTGAAGAGGGTGCAGGCAATCAGCCCCAGCATTTT	CSVEEGAGNQPQHF